This T cell receptor (beta chain) emerged from a study of response to subunit inactivated influenza vaccine. CDR3 size: 16 residues. The V gene's germline CDR1 is SGHDT and CDR2 YYEEEE. V dropped 3 bases and J dropped 3 bases, with 17 bases sitting between them. One entry per CDR3 protein, called by TCRdb with MiXCR from the RT-PCR reads. The data show approximately 730,000 distinct CDR3 sequences, approximately 13% seen once. Study-wide findings and caveats: Authors suggested each seasonal flu vaccination may recruit only limited numbers of new T cells.

Comments on this clonotype: Its antigen remains unidentified.

Specimen: PBMCs from blood, collected roughly 15 days before vaccination. This chain uses TRBV5-6 with TRBJ2-3; D unclear. The clonotype comes from a middle-aged man who received an inactivated influenza vaccine. The CDR3 DNA sequence: TGTGCCAGCAGCTCCGGGCTCGAGTCCCGGACAGATACGCAGTATTTT. Translation gives CASSSGLESRTDTQYF.